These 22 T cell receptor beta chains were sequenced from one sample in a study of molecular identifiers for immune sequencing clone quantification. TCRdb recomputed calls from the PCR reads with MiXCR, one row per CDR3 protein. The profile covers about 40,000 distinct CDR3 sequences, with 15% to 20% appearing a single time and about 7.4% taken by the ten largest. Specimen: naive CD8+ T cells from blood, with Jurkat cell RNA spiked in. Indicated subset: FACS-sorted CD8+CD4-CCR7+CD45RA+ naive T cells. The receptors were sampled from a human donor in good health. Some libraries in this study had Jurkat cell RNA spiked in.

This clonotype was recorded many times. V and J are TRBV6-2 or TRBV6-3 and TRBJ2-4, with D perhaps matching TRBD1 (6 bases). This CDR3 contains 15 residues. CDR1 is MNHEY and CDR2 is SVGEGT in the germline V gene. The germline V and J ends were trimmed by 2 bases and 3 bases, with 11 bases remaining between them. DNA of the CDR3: TGTGCCAGCAGTTACGAAGGGGGAGACAAAAACATTCAGTACTTC. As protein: CASSYEGGDKNIQYF.

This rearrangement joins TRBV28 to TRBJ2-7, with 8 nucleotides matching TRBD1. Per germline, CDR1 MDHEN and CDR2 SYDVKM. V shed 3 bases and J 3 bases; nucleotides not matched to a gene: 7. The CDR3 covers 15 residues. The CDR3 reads CASSFTRTGLYEQYF. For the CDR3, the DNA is TGTGCCAGCAGTTTTACTCGGACAGGGCTCTACGAGCAGTACTTC. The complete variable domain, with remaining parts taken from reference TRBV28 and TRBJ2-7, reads DVKVTQSSRYLVKRTGEKVFLECVQDMDHENMFWYRQDPGLGLRLIYFSYDVKMKEKGDIPEGYSVSREKKERFSLILESASTNQTSMYLCASSFTRTGLYEQYFGPGTRLTVT.

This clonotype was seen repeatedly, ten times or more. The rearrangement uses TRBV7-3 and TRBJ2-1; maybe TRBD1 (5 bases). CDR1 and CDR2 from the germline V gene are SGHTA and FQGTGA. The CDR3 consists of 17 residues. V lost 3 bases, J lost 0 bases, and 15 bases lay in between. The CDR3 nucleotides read TGTGCCAGCAGCTTGCACCCACTCCAGGGCTCCTACAATGAGCAGTTCTTC. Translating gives CASSLHPLQGSYNEQFF.

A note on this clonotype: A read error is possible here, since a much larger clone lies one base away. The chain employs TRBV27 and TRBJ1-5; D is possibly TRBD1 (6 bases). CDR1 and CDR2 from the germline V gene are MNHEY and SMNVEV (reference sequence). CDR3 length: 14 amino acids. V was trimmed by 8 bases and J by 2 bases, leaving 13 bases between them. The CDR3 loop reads CASGEQGRNQPQHF. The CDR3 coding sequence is TGTGCCAGCGGTGAACAGGGTCGCAATCAGCCCCAGCATTTT.

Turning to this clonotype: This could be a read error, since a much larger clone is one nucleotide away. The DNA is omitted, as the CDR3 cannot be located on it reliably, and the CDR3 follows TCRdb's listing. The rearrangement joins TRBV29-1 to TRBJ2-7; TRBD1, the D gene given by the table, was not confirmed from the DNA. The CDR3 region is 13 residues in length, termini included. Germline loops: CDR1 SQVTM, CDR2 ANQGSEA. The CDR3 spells CSVAPGTGSERYF.

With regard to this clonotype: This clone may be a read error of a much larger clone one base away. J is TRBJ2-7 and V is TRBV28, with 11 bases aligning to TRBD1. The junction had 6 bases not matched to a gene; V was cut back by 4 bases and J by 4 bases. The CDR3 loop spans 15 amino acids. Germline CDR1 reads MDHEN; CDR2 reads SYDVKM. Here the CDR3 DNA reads TGTGCCAGCAGTTCAGCCCGGGACAGGGGGTACGAGCAGTACTTC. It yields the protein CASSSARDRGYEQYF.

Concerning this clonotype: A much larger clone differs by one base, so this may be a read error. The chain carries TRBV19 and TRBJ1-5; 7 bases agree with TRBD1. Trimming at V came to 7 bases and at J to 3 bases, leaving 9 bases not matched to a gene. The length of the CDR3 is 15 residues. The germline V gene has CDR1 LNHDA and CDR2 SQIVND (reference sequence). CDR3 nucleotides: TGTGCCAGTAATATCGGGGACAGAGTCAATCAGCCCCAGCATTTT. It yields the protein CASNIGDRVNQPQHF.

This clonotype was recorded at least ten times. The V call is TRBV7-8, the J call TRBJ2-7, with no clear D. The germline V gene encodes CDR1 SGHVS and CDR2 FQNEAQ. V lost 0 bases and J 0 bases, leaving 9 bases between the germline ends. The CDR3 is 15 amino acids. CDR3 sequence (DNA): TGTGCCAGCAGCTTAGCTTCAAGGATCTCCTACGAGCAGTACTTC. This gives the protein CASSLASRISYEQYF.

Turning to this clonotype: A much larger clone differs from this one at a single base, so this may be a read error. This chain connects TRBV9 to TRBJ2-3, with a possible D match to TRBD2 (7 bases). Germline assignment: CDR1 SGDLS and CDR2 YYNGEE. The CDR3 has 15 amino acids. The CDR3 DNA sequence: TGTGCCAGCAGCGTTGGCGGGAGTAGGACAGATACGAAGTATTTT. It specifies CASSVGGSRTDTKYF.

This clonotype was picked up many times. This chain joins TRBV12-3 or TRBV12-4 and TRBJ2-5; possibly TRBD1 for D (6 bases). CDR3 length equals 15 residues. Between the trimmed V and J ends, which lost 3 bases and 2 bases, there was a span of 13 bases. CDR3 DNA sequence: TGTGCCAGCAGTTTTCAGGGGCGGGTACAAGAGACCCAGTACTTC. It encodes CASSFQGRVQETQYF.

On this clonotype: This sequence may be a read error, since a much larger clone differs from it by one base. CDR3: CASSPSGGSSPETDTQYF. CDR3 nucleotides: TGTGCCAGCAGTCCCTCTGGGGGGTCTAGTCCGGAAACAGATACGCAGTATTTT. V gene TRBV28 combines with J gene TRBJ2-3, with a weak D call TRBD2 (6 bases). V shed 5 bases and J shed 3 bases, with 24 bases lying between them. The CDR3 runs 18 residues. Germline V lookup: CDR1 MDHEN, CDR2 SYDVKM. Full variable domain (remainder filled in from reference TRBV28 and TRBJ2-3): DVKVTQSSRYLVKRTGEKVFLECVQDMDHENMFWYRQDPGLGLRLIYFSYDVKMKEKGDIPEGYSVSREKKERFSLILESASTNQTSMYLCASSPSGGSSPETDTQYFGPGTRLTVL.

DNA of the CDR3: TGTGCCAGCAGCCAAGTGGGTGGCTCTGGGGCCAACGTCCTGACTTTC. Its protein is CASSQVGGSGANVLTF. This sequence joins TRBV14 and TRBJ2-6; unclear D gene. V was trimmed by 1 base and J by 0 bases, leaving 7 bases between them. Germline V gene data show CDR1 as SGHDN and CDR2 as FVKESK. This CDR3 has 16 amino acids.

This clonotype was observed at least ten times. The CDR3 nucleotides are TGTGCCACCAGCAGAGATATTGACAGCGAGACGAACACCGGGGAGCTGTTTTTT. The encoded protein is CATSRDIDSETNTGELFF. The chain links TRBV15 to TRBJ2-2, with D perhaps matching TRBD1 (5 bases). CDR1 and CDR2 (germline): LNHNV, YYDKDF (reference sequence). This CDR3 spans 18 amino acids. Trimming left V 0 bases short and J 0 bases short, with 14 bases between. Using reference TRBV15 and TRBJ2-2 for the parts outside the CDR3, the full variable domain is DAMVIQNPRYQVTQFGKPVTLSCSQTLNHNVMYWYQQKSSQAPKLLFHYYDKDFNNEADTPDNFQSRRPNTSFCFLDIRSPGLGDTAMYLCATSRDIDSETNTGELFFGEGSRLTVL.

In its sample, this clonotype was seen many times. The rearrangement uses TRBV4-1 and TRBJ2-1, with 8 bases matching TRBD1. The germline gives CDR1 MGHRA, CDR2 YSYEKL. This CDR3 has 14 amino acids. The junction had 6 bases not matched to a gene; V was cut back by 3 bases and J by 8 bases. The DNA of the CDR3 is TGCGCCAGCAGCCAGGACAGGGTGTGGGATGAGCAGTTCTTC. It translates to CASSQDRVWDEQFF.

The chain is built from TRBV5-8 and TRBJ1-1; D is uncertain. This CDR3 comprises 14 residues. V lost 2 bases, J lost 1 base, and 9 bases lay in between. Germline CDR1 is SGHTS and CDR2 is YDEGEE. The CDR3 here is CASSFRDKNTEAFF. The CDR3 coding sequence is TGTGCCAGCAGCTTCCGTGACAAGAACACTGAAGCTTTCTTT.

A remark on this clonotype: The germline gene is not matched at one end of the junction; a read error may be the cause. The CDR3 DNA reads TGTGCCAGCAGCAACAATGAGCGGTTCTTC. Residues: CASSNNERFF. The chain couples TRBV12-3 or TRBV12-4 to TRBJ2-1, with D uncertain. CDR3 size: 10 residues.

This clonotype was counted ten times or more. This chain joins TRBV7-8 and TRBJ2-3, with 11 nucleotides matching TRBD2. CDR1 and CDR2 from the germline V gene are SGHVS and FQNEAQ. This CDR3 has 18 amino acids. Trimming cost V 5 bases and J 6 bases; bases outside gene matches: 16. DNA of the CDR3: TGTGCCAGCAGCACCCCCACCTTAGCGGGAGGGCCCTCTGATACGCAGTATTTT. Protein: CASSTPTLAGGPSDTQYF.

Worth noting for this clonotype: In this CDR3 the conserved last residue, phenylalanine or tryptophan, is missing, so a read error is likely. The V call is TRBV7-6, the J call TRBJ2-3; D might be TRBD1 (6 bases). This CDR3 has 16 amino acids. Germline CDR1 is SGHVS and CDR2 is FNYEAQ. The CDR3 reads CACSHPRGLSTDTQYL. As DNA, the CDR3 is TGTGCCTGCAGCCACCCCAGGGGTCTAAGCACAGATACGCAGTATCTT.

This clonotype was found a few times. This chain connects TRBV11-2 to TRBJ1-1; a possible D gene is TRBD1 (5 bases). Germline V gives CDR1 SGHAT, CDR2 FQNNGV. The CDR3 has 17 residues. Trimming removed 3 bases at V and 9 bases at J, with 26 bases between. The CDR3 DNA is TGTGCCAGCAGCTTCACAGGCTCTGAGGGGTACCAATATAAAGCTTTCTTT. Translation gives CASSFTGSEGYQYKAFF.

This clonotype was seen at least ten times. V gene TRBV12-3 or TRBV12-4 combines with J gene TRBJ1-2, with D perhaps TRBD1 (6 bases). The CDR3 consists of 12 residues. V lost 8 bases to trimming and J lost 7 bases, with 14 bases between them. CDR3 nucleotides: TGTGCCAGCCTTCGGGGGGCACGTGGCTACACCTTC. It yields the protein CASLRGARGYTF.

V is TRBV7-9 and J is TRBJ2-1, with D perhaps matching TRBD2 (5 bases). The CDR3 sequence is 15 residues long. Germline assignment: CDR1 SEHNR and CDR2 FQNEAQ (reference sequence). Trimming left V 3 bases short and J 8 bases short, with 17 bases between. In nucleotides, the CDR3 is TGTGCCAGCAGCTTGCCCAGCGGAGTCGGGGATGAGCAGTTCTTC. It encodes CASSLPSGVGDEQFF.

CDR3 amino acids: CASNTPTGGYSNQPQHF. CDR3 bases: TGTGCCAGTAATACGCCCACGGGGGGTTATAGCAATCAGCCCCAGCATTTT. The chain joins TRBV19 to TRBJ1-5; the D gene is possibly TRBD1 (5 bases). V lost 7 bases and J lost 0, with 19 bases in between. This CDR3 contains 17 residues. CDR1 is LNHDA and CDR2 is SQIVND in the germline V gene (reference sequence).